This TCR beta chain was sequenced in a study of beta chain features in type 1 diabetes. This clone was detected a few times. The antigen is unknown. The CDR3 has 16 amino acids. Germline CDR1 and CDR2: MNHNY and SVGAGI (reference sequence). V shed 6 bases, J shed 3 bases, and the junction held 11 bases outside the gene matches. Expressed TCRB transcripts were sequenced after all isolated RNA was converted to cDNA. Method: immunoSEQ multiplex PCR; TCRdb's copy keeps in-frame clones and lacks some. This sample has a few hundred thousand clones, with about 25% found just once. General study points: At VDJ recombination sites, type 1 diabetes patients had fewer insertions and more deleted nucleotides. Overrepresentation of cells with high TCR expression could result from cDNA sequencing.

V is TRBV6-6 and J is TRBJ2-3; 8 bases map to TRBD2. The sequenced sample was central memory CD4+ T cells from blood. The clonotype was recovered from a man aged 25-40 years in good health. CDR3 sequence (DNA): TGTGCCAGCAGCCATCCCGTAGCGGGAACAACAGATACGCAGTATTTT. It translates to CASSHPVAGTTDTQYF.